This TCR beta chain came from a study of blood T cell repertoires in COVID-19. Study context: T cells, B-cell-depleted T cells, or PBMCs supplied cDNA or gDNA.

In the original workflow: Amplification from reference gene primers served as the basis for estimated nucleated cell counts. Clones were sequenced by immunoSEQ multiplex PCR, and TCRdb holds only the in-frame ones, with some missing. Clonal size and the V and J genes are those of that table, whereas D and trimming came from the DNA. The sample holds around 250,000 clones; 80% to 90% are singletons and the top ten take less than 20%. Two negative PCRs, clearance, or symptom resolution had been documented for recovered Cohort 3 donors. CDR1 LGHDT and CDR2 YNNKEL come from the germline V gene (reference sequence). The CDR3 runs 14 residues. V lost 7 bases to trimming and J lost 2 bases, with 13 bases between them.

V and J are TRBV3-1 (or the pseudogene TRBV3-2) and TRBJ2-3, with D perhaps matching TRBD2 (5 bases). The TCR comes from a young man who had recovered from COVID-19. The sequenced sample consisted of PBMCs or T cells enriched from blood (not recorded which). The CDR3 DNA is TGTGCCAGCACTAAGACGGGGTCCACAGATACGCAGTATTTT. Its protein is CASTKTGSTDTQYF.